A single sample gave rise to the 18 T cell receptor beta chains below, sequenced in a study of blood T cells in healthy people across ages. The authors ran a second PCR of about 7 to 12 cycles using a sample-barcoded 5' primer and a J-beta primer mix. One entry per CDR3 protein results from TCRdb running MiXCR on the 5' RACE reads. Of about 1,500,000 distinct CDR3 sequences listed, around 42% are singletons. The sample taken for sequencing was blood. Source of these receptors: a woman between 18 and 29 years old in good health.

The rearrangement joins TRBV30 to TRBJ1-2; D uncertain. Germline CDR1 is GTSNPN and CDR2 is SVGIG (reference sequence). This CDR3 contains 13 residues. V dropped 1 base and J dropped 5 bases, with 11 bases sitting between them. The CDR3 here is CAWSGGRTYGYTF. CDR3 sequence (DNA): TGTGCCTGGAGTGGAGGAAGAACATATGGCTACACCTTC.

This chain connects TRBV30 to TRBJ2-2, with D uncertain. The CDR3 spans 13 residues. V lost 1 base and J 9 bases, leaving 12 bases between the germline ends. CDR1 is GTSNPN, CDR2 SVGIG, per germline (reference sequence). The DNA of the CDR3 is TGTGCCTGGAGTGGCTATGTATCTCGGGAGCTGTTTTTT. It specifies CAWSGYVSRELFF.

The rearrangement links TRBV25-1 to TRBJ1-5; D remains ambiguous. Trimming shortened V by 7 bases and J by 7 bases, and 14 bases separated the two germline ends. The CDR3 runs to 13 residues. Looked up from germline, CDR1 is MGHDK and CDR2 is SYGVNS. In DNA form, the CDR3 reads TGTGCCAGCACCTCCGGAATGGGGCAGCCCCAGCATTTT. This encodes CASTSGMGQPQHF.

The genes are TRBV11-2 and TRBJ1-3; the D gene is possibly TRBD1 (5 bases). The CDR3 extends over 14 amino acids. V lost 4 bases and J 4 bases, leaving 11 bases between the germline ends. Germline V gives CDR1 SGHAT, CDR2 FQNNGV. The CDR3 bases are TGTGCCAGCAGCTCGACGGGGGTGGGAAACACCATATATTTT. Translating gives CASSSTGVGNTIYF.

This clonotype was detected only a few times. The V and J genes are TRBV28 and TRBJ2-1, with D possibly being TRBD1 or TRBD2 (5 bases each). Between the trimmed V and J ends, which lost 6 bases and 10 bases, there was a span of 13 bases. Germline lookup yields CDR1 MDHEN and CDR2 SYDVKM. The CDR3 covers 12 residues. CDR3 sequence (DNA): TGTGCCAGCAGCTCGGGACGGACGGAGCAGTTCTTC. This codes for CASSSGRTEQFF.

The chain couples TRBV20-1 to TRBJ2-1; D may match TRBD1 or TRBD2 (5 bases each). V lost 6 bases, J lost 2 bases, and 17 bases lay in between. This CDR3 is built from 15 residues. CDR1 and CDR2 (germline): DFQATT, SNEGSKA (reference sequence). CDR3 amino acids: CSAKRPGATYNEQFF. CDR3 nucleotides: TGCAGTGCCAAAAGGCCCGGGGCCACCTACAATGAGCAGTTCTTC.

This clonotype was detected a few times. V gene TRBV6-1 combines with J gene TRBJ2-1; 8 bases align to TRBD2. V was pared by 3 bases and J by 7 bases, with 5 bases of the junction left unmatched. This CDR3 contains 14 residues. The germline V gene has CDR1 MNHNS and CDR2 SASEGT. The CDR3 DNA follows: TGTGCCAGCAGTGACTGGACTAGCCAGAATGAGCAGTTCTTC. Protein sequence: CASSDWTSQNEQFF.

This clonotype came up once. The chain joins TRBV18 to TRBJ2-4, with 11 bases lining up with TRBD1. The better agreement between TRBJ2-7 and the DNA end casts doubt on the J call. From germline, CDR1 is KGHSH and CDR2 LQKENI. This CDR3 contains 14 residues. The CDR3 loop reads CASSPGQGDLEQYF. The CDR3 DNA follows: TGTGCCAGCTCACCGGGACAGGGGGATCTCGAGCAGTACTTC.

This sequence joins TRBV5-1 and TRBJ2-1, with TRBD1 matching over 9 bases. The tail of the sequence fits TRBJ2-7 better, so the J call may be wrong. The CDR3 totals 18 residues. CDR1 and CDR2 (germline): SGHRS, YFSETQ. The CDR3 protein is CASSLESPGQGLYNEQYF. For the CDR3, the DNA is TGCGCCAGCAGCTTGGAGAGTCCGGGACAGGGATTATACAATGAGCAGTACTTC.

The CDR3 nucleotides read TGCAGTGCCTCCTACCTTACAGGACAAATTGAAAAACTGTTTTTT. Encoded protein: CSASYLTGQIEKLFF. The chain couples TRBV20-1 to TRBJ1-4; possible D gene TRBD1, 5 bases. The CDR3 is 15 residues long. The germline V and J ends were trimmed by 6 bases and 7 bases, with 21 bases remaining between them. CDR1 is DFQATT, CDR2 SNEGSKA, per germline (reference sequence).

This clonotype was seen a single time. The chain recombines TRBV10-3 with TRBJ2-5; TRBD2 agrees at 11 bases. V trimming: 4 bases; J trimming: 5 bases; junction bases outside the gene matches: 9. Germline V lookup: CDR1 ENHRY, CDR2 SYGVKD. CDR3 length: 16 amino acids. CDR3 region: CAISGGLAETRETQYF. DNA for the CDR3: TGTGCCATCAGTGGGGGACTAGCGGAAACACGGGAGACCCAGTACTTC.

DNA for the CDR3: TGCAGTTGGGCTTGGACTGAAGCTTTCTTT. Translation: CSWAWTEAFF. This sequence joins TRBV20-1 and TRBJ1-1, with D uncertain. V was cut by 8 bases and J by 5 bases, with 9 bases left in between. The CDR3 consists of 10 residues. Germline values: CDR1 DFQATT, CDR2 SNEGSKA (reference sequence).

Remarks on this clonotype: Germline is not matched at one junction end, which may reflect a read error. The chain combines TRBV20-1 with TRBJ1-4; 7 bases agree with TRBD1. The germline V gene encodes CDR1 DFQATT and CDR2 SNEGSKA (reference sequence). The CDR3 extends over 15 amino acids. CDR3 amino acids: CSATDRVGTNEKPFF. CDR3 nucleotide sequence: TGCAGTGCCACTGACAGGGTCGGAACTAATGAAAAACCGTTTTTT.

This clonotype came up a few times. V usage is TRBV29-1 and J usage is TRBJ2-1; 9 bases match TRBD2. Germline assignment: CDR1 SQVTM and CDR2 ANQGSEA. This CDR3 has 16 residues. The ends lost 5 bases at V and 3 bases at J; junction bases unmatched: 11. The CDR3 here is CSVPTHGRGGYNEQFF. Written as DNA, the CDR3 is TGCAGCGTTCCTACGCATGGGCGGGGGGGCTACAATGAGCAGTTCTTC.

This clonotype was counted between two and nine times. The rearrangement joins TRBV18 to TRBJ2-7; unclear D gene. CDR1 is KGHSH, CDR2 LQKENI, per germline. The CDR3 length is 15 residues. The V and J ends lost 3 bases and 5 bases respectively, with 17 bases between them. The CDR3 sequence is CASSPTDQYIHEQYF. The CDR3 DNA sequence: TGTGCCAGCTCACCGACCGACCAATATATCCACGAGCAGTACTTC.

This clonotype was found a few times. The chain links TRBV6-5 to TRBJ1-4; D not certain. The CDR3 contains 14 residues. Germline CDR1 MNHEY, CDR2 SVGAGI. V was trimmed by 2 bases and J by 6 bases, leaving 10 bases between them. The CDR3 region is CASSYRGRDEKLFF. As DNA, the CDR3 is TGTGCCAGCAGTTACCGGGGTCGGGATGAAAAACTGTTTTTT.

A few counts support this clonotype. The chain combines TRBV5-1 with TRBJ1-4; 9 positions match TRBD1. Germline V gene data show CDR1 as SGHRS and CDR2 as YFSETQ. CDR3 length equals 14 residues. The J segment lost 5 bases and the V segment lost 3 bases, leaving 2 bases of the junction unmatched. Here the CDR3 DNA reads TGCGCCAGCAGCTACGGACAGGGGAATGAAAAACTGTTTTTT. It encodes CASSYGQGNEKLFF.

The genes are TRBV18 and TRBJ2-1, with D perhaps given as TRBD1 or TRBD2 (5 bases each). CDR1 and CDR2 (germline): KGHSH, LQKENI. V lost 5 bases, J lost 7 bases, and 18 bases lay in between. This CDR3 has 15 amino acids. In DNA, the CDR3 is TGTGCCAGCTCAAGGGGAATAGCGCCATGGAATGAGCAGTTCTTC. Its translation is CASSRGIAPWNEQFF.